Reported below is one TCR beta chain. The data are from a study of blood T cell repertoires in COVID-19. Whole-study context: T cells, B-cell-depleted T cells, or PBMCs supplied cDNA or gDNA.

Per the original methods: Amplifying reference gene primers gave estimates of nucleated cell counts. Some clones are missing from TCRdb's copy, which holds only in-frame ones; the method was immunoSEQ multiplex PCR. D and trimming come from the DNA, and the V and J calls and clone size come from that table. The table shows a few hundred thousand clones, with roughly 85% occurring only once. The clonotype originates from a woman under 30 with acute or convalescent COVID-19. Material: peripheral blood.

CDR3 bases: TGTGCCAGCAGTGAGGACACCTTATTGGCAGATACGCAGTATTTT. It codes for CASSEDTLLADTQYF. The chain uses TRBV25-1 and TRBJ2-3; D might be TRBD1 (5 bases). V was clipped by 3 bases and J by 4 bases, with 14 bases between them. Per the germline V gene, CDR1 is MGHDK and CDR2 is SYGVNS. The CDR3 contains 15 residues.